The source of this TCR beta chain is a study of blood T cell repertoires in COVID-19. Deletions cut 6 bases from V and 7 bases from J, with 13 bases between. The CDR3 has 13 residues. Germline CDR1 reads SQVTM; CDR2 reads ANQGSEA. The protocol was immunoSEQ multiplex PCR, while the TCRdb copy is restricted to in-frame clones and leaves out a portion. This sample carries 250,000 to 300,000 clones, around nine tenths of them seen once, and the ten largest clones take about 12%. The sequence derives from a woman aged 65 to 85 with COVID-19, enrolled during active disease. The chain recombines TRBV29-1 with TRBJ1-6; D is perhaps TRBD1 (5 bases). The sequenced sample consisted of peripheral blood. CDR3 region: CSVRQGSNSPLHF. CDR3 bases: TGCAGCGTCCGTCAGGGAAGCAATTCACCCCTCCACTTT.